These 3 T cell receptor beta chains were sequenced from one sample in a study of blood T cell repertoires in COVID-19. TCRdb's table, derived via immunoSEQ multiplex PCR, lists solely in-frame clones and lacks some. Of approximately 72,000 clones in the sample, 89% were seen once. The sequenced sample was peripheral blood. The receptors were sampled from a man aged 55 to 70 with acute or convalescent COVID-19.

J is TRBJ2-6 and V is TRBV5-1; perhaps TRBD1 as D (6 bases). Germline V lookup: CDR1 SGHRS, CDR2 YFSETQ. This CDR3 has 18 amino acids. V lost 1 base and J lost 1, with 15 bases in between. CDR3: CASSLTGYRLSGANVLTF. CDR3 bases: TGCGCCAGCAGCTTGACAGGGTATCGCCTTTCTGGGGCCAACGTCCTGACTTTC.

CDR3 nucleotide sequence: TGTGCCAGCAGCCCTGTGGTCCGGGGGGACGAGCAGTACTTC. It encodes CASSPVVRGDEQYF. The chain links TRBV5-6 to TRBJ2-7; 7 nucleotides line up with TRBD2. This CDR3 has 14 residues. Germline CDR1 is SGHDT and CDR2 is YYEEEE. Trimming removed 4 bases from V and 5 bases from J; junction bases left unmatched: 9.

This sequence joins TRBV7-3 and TRBJ2-5; possible D gene TRBD2, 7 bases. Germline V lookup: CDR1 SGHTA, CDR2 FQGTGA. V shed 2 bases and J shed 5 bases, with 15 bases lying between them. The CDR3 spans 15 residues. The CDR3 loop is CASSLVFRGGETQYF. CDR3 nucleotide sequence: TGTGCCAGCAGCTTAGTGTTCAGGGGAGGGGAGACCCAGTACTTC. The full variable domain, rest sourced from reference TRBV7-3 and TRBJ2-5, is GAGVSQTPSNKVTEKGKYVELRCDPISGHTALYWYRQSLGQGPEFLIYFQGTGAADDSGLPNDRFFAVRPEGSVSTLKIQRTERGDSAVYLCASSLVFRGGETQYFGPGTRLLVL.